The clone carrying this T cell receptor (beta chain) was seen more than once but under ten times. From 5'RACE with constant-segment primers came TCR alpha and TCR beta cDNA libraries that carried sample barcodes and UMIs. Each CDR3 protein is one row after TCRdb ran MiXCR on the 5' RACE reads. The sample consists of 340,000 or so distinct CDR3 sequences, around 13% of them appearing once. The data are from a study of T-cell memory formation after mild COVID-19. Sequencing input: PBMCs or a T cell subset sorted from them (not recorded which). The sequence derives from a man between 18 and 29 years old who had mild COVID-19 (a few samples of this study predate the infection). Cell type and time point are not known.

In DNA form, the CDR3 reads TGTGCCAGCAGCCAATACAGGGGGGCGAGGAATGAGCAGTTCTTC. Translating it yields CASSQYRGARNEQFF. The V call is TRBV16, the J call TRBJ2-1; TRBD1 matches 8 bases. Trimming removed 1 base from V and 7 bases from J; junction bases left unmatched: 6. This CDR3 spans 15 amino acids. Germline values: CDR1 KGHSY, CDR2 FQNENV.